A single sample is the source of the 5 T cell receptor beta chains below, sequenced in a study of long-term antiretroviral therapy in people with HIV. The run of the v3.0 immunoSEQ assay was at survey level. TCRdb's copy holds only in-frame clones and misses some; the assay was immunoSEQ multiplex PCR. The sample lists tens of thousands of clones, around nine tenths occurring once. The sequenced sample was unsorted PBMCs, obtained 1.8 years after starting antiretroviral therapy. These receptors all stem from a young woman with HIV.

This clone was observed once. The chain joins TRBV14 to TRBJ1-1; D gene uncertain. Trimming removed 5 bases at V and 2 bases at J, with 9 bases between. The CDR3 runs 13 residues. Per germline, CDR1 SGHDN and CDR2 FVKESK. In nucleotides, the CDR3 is TGTGCCAGCAGCTCCCAAGCCAACACTGAAGCTTTCTTT. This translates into CASSSQANTEAFF. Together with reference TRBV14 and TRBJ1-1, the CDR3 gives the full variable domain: EAGVTQFPSHSVIEKGQTVTLRCDPISGHDNLYWYRRVMGKEIKFLLHFVKESKQDESGMPNNRFLAERTGGTYSTLKVQPAELEDSGVYFCASSSQANTEAFFGQGTRLTVV.

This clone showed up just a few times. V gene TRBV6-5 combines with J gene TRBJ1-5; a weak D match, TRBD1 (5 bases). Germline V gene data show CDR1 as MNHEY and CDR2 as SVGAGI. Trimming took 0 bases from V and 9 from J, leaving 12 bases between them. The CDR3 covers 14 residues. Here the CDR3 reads CASSYSRGRAPQHF. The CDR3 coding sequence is TGTGCCAGCAGTTACTCGCGTGGCAGGGCGCCCCAGCATTTT.

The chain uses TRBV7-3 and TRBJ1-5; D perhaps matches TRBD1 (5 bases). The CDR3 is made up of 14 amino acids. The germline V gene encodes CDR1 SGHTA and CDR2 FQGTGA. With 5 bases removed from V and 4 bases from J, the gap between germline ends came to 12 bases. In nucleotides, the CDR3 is TGTGCCAGCAGCCCCTCGGGGGGGAATCAGCCCCAGCATTTT. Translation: CASSPSGGNQPQHF.

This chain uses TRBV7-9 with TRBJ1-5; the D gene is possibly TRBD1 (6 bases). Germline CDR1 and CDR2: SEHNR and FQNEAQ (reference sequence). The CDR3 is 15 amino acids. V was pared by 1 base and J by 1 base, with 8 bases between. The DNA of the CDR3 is TGTGCCAGCAGCTTAGAAGGGGGGAGCAATCAGCCCCAGCATTTT. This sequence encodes CASSLEGGSNQPQHF. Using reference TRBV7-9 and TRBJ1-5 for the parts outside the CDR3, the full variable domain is DTGVSQNPRHKITKRGQNVTFRCDPISEHNRLYWYRQTLGQGPEFLTYFQNEAQLEKSRLLSDRFSAERPKGSFSTLEIQRTEQGDSAMYLCASSLEGGSNQPQHFGDGTRLSIL.

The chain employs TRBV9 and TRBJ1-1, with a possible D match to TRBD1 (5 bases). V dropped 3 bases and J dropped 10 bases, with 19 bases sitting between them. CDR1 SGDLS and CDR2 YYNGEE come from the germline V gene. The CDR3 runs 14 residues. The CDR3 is CASSADQGLSSAFF. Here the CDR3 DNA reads TGTGCCAGCAGCGCTGATCAGGGTTTGTCATCAGCTTTCTTT.